Listed here are 16 T cell receptor beta chains from one sample, sequenced in a study of T-cell memory formation after mild COVID-19 (dated by TCRdb to about 2021). Preparation of the library involved 5' RACE. The instrument was an Illumina NovaSeq 6000. TCRdb passed the public sequencing reads through fastp at Q25 and MiXCR, retaining productive beta sequences. Every entry covers one CDR3 protein and lists the most common genes and DNA from its rows. In this sample the table shows about 500,000 distinct CDR3 sequences, around 20% of which occur a single time. The ten biggest clones cover about an eighth of the sample. The sample comprised PBMCs or a T cell subset sorted from them (not recorded which). The receptors shown here come from an adult woman who had mild COVID-19 (a few samples of this study predate the infection). The sample titles of this study are shuffled in the database, so cell type and time point are left out; the donor was told from shared clones.

This chain connects TRBV10-3 to TRBJ1-1; TRBD1 matches 10 bases. This CDR3 region has 16 residues. The J segment lost 5 bases and the V segment lost 2 bases, leaving 8 bases of the junction unmatched. Germline CDR1 and CDR2: ENHRY and SYGVKD. The CDR3 sequence: CAISESWTGGNTEAFF. As DNA, the CDR3 is TGTGCCATCAGTGAGAGTTGGACAGGGGGGAATACTGAAGCTTTCTTT.

CDR3 residues: CASSPGALEAGYTF. The CDR3 bases are TGTGCCAGCAGCCCGGGTGCACTCGAGGCTGGCTACACCTTC. The V and J genes are TRBV5-6 and TRBJ1-2; D is undetermined. CDR1 and CDR2 from the germline V gene are SGHDT and YYEEEE. CDR3 length equals 14 residues. V shed 4 bases and J shed 7 bases, with 17 bases lying between them.

This clonotype was counted between two and nine times. The gene calls are TRBV13 and TRBJ1-5; D ambiguous. Trimming shortened V by 0 bases and J by 1 base, and 10 bases separated the two germline ends. CDR3 length: 16 amino acids. The germline gives CDR1 PRHDT, CDR2 FYEKMQ (reference sequence). CDR3: CASSLGLTGSNQPQHF. CDR3 coding DNA: TGTGCCAGCAGCTTAGGCCTAACTGGCAGCAATCAGCCCCAGCATTTT.

The table lists this clonotype with many counts. The J gene is TRBJ1-1, the V gene TRBV4-2; D uncertain. From germline, CDR1 is LGHNA and CDR2 YNFKEQ. This CDR3 comprises 15 residues. V was cut by 2 bases and J by 5 bases, with 15 bases left in between. CDR3 protein: CASSQQKGTLTEAFF. The CDR3 nucleotides are TGTGCCAGCAGCCAACAGAAAGGCACCTTGACTGAAGCTTTCTTT.

The chain joins TRBV6-6 to TRBJ2-1; TRBD1 aligns across 7 bases. The CDR3 is 15 amino acids. With V trimmed by 2 bases and J by 5 bases, 6 bases remained unmatched. Germline values: CDR1 MNHNY, CDR2 SVGAGI (reference sequence). The CDR3 reads CASSYPRGQHNEQFF. CDR3 coding DNA: TGTGCCAGCAGTTACCCGAGGGGACAGCACAATGAGCAGTTCTTC.

This clonotype was picked up many times. The chain has TRBV12-3 or TRBV12-4 and TRBJ2-2, with D possibly being TRBD1 (5 bases). This CDR3 is 13 amino acids long. V shed 6 bases and J shed 6 bases, with 11 bases lying between them. The CDR3 spells CASSPQGSGELFF. The CDR3 region has the DNA TGTGCCAGCAGCCCTCAGGGTTCCGGGGAGCTGTTTTTT.

This clonotype was observed at least ten times. J is TRBJ1-1 and V is TRBV12-3 or TRBV12-4; D ambiguous. The CDR3 spans 13 residues. Trimming stripped 6 bases from V and 1 base from J, with 9 bases between. The CDR3 spells CASSTGPNTEAFF. CDR3 bases: TGTGCCAGCAGCACGGGTCCGAACACTGAAGCTTTCTTT.

The chain has TRBV24-1 and TRBJ1-2, with no clear D. Germline CDR1 reads KGHDR; CDR2 reads SFDVKD. This CDR3 spans 13 amino acids. V lost 3 bases and J lost 5, with 9 bases in between. CDR3 loop: CATSDGGSYGYTF. Written as DNA, the CDR3 is TGTGCCACCAGTGATGGAGGATCTTATGGCTACACCTTC.

The rearrangement uses TRBV7-9 and TRBJ2-1, with 10 bases matching TRBD1. CDR3 size: 15 residues. V shed 5 bases and J 6 bases; nucleotides not matched to a gene: 7. Germline V lookup: CDR1 SEHNR, CDR2 FQNEAQ (reference sequence). This CDR3 is CASSEDRGALNEQFF. DNA of the CDR3: TGTGCCAGCAGCGAGGACAGGGGGGCTCTCAATGAGCAGTTCTTC.

This clonotype turned up a few times. The rearrangement uses TRBV20-1 and TRBJ2-5; 8 nucleotides line up with TRBD2. The germline V gene encodes CDR1 DFQATT and CDR2 SNEGSKA (reference sequence). The CDR3 has 15 residues. The junction had 8 bases not matched to a gene; V was cut back by 4 bases and J by 1 base. The CDR3 nucleotides are TGCAGTGCTACCCCGGTAGCGGGACTCCAAGAGACCCAGTACTTC. Amino acid sequence: CSATPVAGLQETQYF.

The V and J genes are TRBV15 and TRBJ1-5, with D unresolved. CDR1 and CDR2 (germline): LNHNV, YYDKDF (reference sequence). V was cut by 0 bases and J by 9 bases, with 9 bases left in between. This CDR3 is 13 amino acids long. The CDR3, as DNA: TGTGCCACCAGCAGAGATCAGCTCCCGCCCCAGCATTTT. It specifies CATSRDQLPPQHF.

The V gene is TRBV6-5, the J gene TRBJ2-1; 8 bases are shared with TRBD2. The CDR3 spans 15 residues. Germline CDR1 is MNHEY and CDR2 is SVGAGI. With 1 base clipped from V and 6 bases from J, the junction kept 5 bases outside the gene matches. This chain's CDR3 is CASSYYPTSGNEQFF. In nucleotides, the CDR3 is TGTGCCAGCAGTTACTATCCCACTAGCGGCAATGAGCAGTTCTTC.

This chain links TRBV7-9 with TRBJ1-2; D is unclear. The CDR3 spans 12 residues. Trimming pared 3 bases from V and 6 bases from J, leaving 8 bases between. Germline V CDR1 and CDR2: SEHNR, FQNEAQ (reference sequence). CDR3 bases: TGTGCCAGCAGCTTGAGAGTGGATGGCTACACCTTC. It translates to CASSLRVDGYTF.

This clonotype was found many times. V is TRBV5-6 and J is TRBJ2-3; D perhaps matches TRBD1 (5 bases). The CDR3 has 17 amino acids. Trimming cost V 4 bases and J 1 base, with 19 bases left between them. Germline-derived CDR1 and CDR2 are SGHDT and YYEEEE. CDR3: CASSPGAPPAGTDTQYF. In DNA, the CDR3 is TGTGCCAGCAGCCCTGGGGCGCCTCCGGCTGGCACAGATACGCAGTATTTT.

The table lists this clonotype with a few counts. The chain employs TRBV7-2 and TRBJ1-6, with TRBD1 as a possible D gene (5 bases). The CDR3 contains 14 residues. Per germline, CDR1 SGHTA and CDR2 FQGNSA. V lost 3 bases and J 6 bases, leaving 9 bases between the germline ends. The CDR3 loop reads CASSFRGVNSPLHF. CDR3 coding DNA: TGTGCCAGCAGCTTTCGGGGGGTTAATTCACCCCTCCACTTT.

This clonotype has a count of ten or more. The junction departs from the called germline gene at one end, perhaps through a read error. V gene TRBV5-1 combines with J gene TRBJ2-5; 7 bases agree with TRBD1. The CDR3 spans 14 residues. Germline loops: CDR1 SGHRS, CDR2 YFSETQ. CDR3 protein: CASSSGTAQETQYF. Written as DNA, the CDR3 is TGTGCCAGCAGCTCCGGGACAGCCCAAGAGACCCAGTACTTC.